This entry lists 16 T cell receptor beta chains sequenced from one sample in a study of PD-1 blockade in classical Hodgkin lymphoma. The table came from immunoSEQ multiplex PCR; TCRdb's copy has only in-frame clones and leaves some out. There are about 30,000 clones in the sample; 88% occur only once, and 0.95% to 1.5% lies in the top ten. Time point meaning: newly diagnosed, previously untreated cHL patient sample. With magnetic negative selection, CD4+ T cells were purified from PBMCs that had been thawed. Material for sequencing was CD4+ T cells from blood. These receptors were taken from a human donor with classical Hodgkin lymphoma.

In nucleotides, the CDR3 is TGTGCCAGCAGCTTAGGGGCGGGAGGTACCTACGAGCAGTACTTC. This encodes CASSLGAGGTYEQYF. The rearrangement uses TRBV11-2 and TRBJ2-7; 8 nucleotides agree with TRBD2. Germline V CDR1 and CDR2: SGHAT, FQNNGV. Trimming removed 1 base from V and 2 bases from J; junction bases left unmatched: 4. The CDR3 spans 15 residues. The entire variable domain, with the rest obtained from reference TRBV11-2 and TRBJ2-7, is as follows: EAGVAQSPRYKIIEKRQSVAFWCNPISGHATLYWYQQILGQGPKLLIQFQNNGVVDDSQLPKDRFSAERLKGVDSTLKIQPAKLEDSAVYLCASSLGAGGTYEQYFGPGTRLTVT.

The chain couples TRBV7-3 to TRBJ2-5; D is tentatively TRBD1 or TRBD2 (5 bases each). Germline V lookup: CDR1 SGHTA, CDR2 FQGTGA. This CDR3 spans 16 amino acids. V gave up 5 bases and J gave up 1 base, with 17 bases separating them. The CDR3 reads CASSPKGSARQETQYF. The DNA of the CDR3 is TGTGCCAGCAGCCCCAAGGGGAGCGCCCGCCAAGAGACCCAGTACTTC.

The chain is built from TRBV18 and TRBJ2-7; D may be TRBD1 (5 bases). Trimming pared 0 bases from V and 2 bases from J, leaving 5 bases between. This CDR3 contains 13 residues. Germline V gene sequence: CDR1 KGHSH, CDR2 LQKENI. CDR3 loop: CASSPPGAYEQYF. The DNA for the CDR3 is TGTGCCAGCTCACCACCAGGGGCCTACGAGCAGTACTTC.

This clone came up once. This chain links TRBV6-1 with TRBJ1-3; D remains ambiguous. This CDR3 spans 14 amino acids. Deletions cut 4 bases from V and 4 bases from J, with 11 bases between. The germline gives CDR1 MNHNS, CDR2 SASEGT. The CDR3 region has the DNA TGTGCCAGCAGTGCAGCGGGTGCGGGAAACACCATATATTTT. Its translation: CASSAAGAGNTIYF.

The chain is built from TRBV15 and TRBJ2-1; 9 positions match TRBD2. In germline, CDR1 is LNHNV, CDR2 YYDKDF (reference sequence). The CDR3 contains 15 residues. Losses at the gene ends were 1 base for V and 6 bases for J; bases not matched to a gene: 4. Here the CDR3 reads CATSRGGRAGNEQFF. The CDR3 nucleotides are TGTGCCACCAGCAGAGGCGGGAGGGCGGGCAATGAGCAGTTCTTC.

This clone was seen once. The J gene is TRBJ2-3, the V gene TRBV4-1, with 8 bases fitting TRBD2. The CDR3 is 16 residues long. The V segment lost 4 bases and the J segment 6 bases; nucleotides outside the gene matches: 12. The germline CDR1 and CDR2 sequences are MGHRA and YSYEKL. CDR3 coding DNA: TGCGCCAGCAGCCGACCGGGACTAGATATTGCGGATACGCAGTATTTT. Its protein product is CASSRPGLDIADTQYF.

This clone has only a few counts. V and J are TRBV29-1 and TRBJ2-2; D remains unclear. CDR1 SQVTM and CDR2 ANQGSEA come from the germline V gene. The V gene lost 6 bases and the J gene lost 4 bases, with 9 bases spanning the gap. The length of the CDR3 is 12 residues. CDR3 loop: CSVLRPTGELFF. The CDR3 DNA follows: TGCAGCGTCCTCCGACCCACCGGGGAGCTGTTTTTT.

J is TRBJ1-2 and V is TRBV6-1, with D unclear. CDR1 is MNHNS and CDR2 is SASEGT in the germline V gene. The CDR3 runs 13 residues. The ends were cut back, 4 bases at V and 4 bases at J, with 10 bases in the middle. Written as DNA, the CDR3 is TGTGCCAGCAGTGCAGGCAGGTTCTATGGCTACACCTTC. As protein: CASSAGRFYGYTF.

The chain is built from TRBV28 and TRBJ2-2; the D call may be TRBD1 or TRBD2 (5 bases each). CDR3 length: 13 amino acids. Looked up from germline, CDR1 is MDHEN and CDR2 is SYDVKM. Trimming took off 2 bases at V and 5 bases at J, with 6 bases between the two ends. Here the CDR3 DNA reads TGTGCCAGCAGTTTAGGGGGAACCGGGGAGCTGTTTTTT. Residues: CASSLGGTGELFF.

The chain is built from TRBV14 and TRBJ2-3; a weak D match, TRBD2 (6 bases). Germline V gene data show CDR1 as SGHDN and CDR2 as FVKESK. V was trimmed by 4 bases and J by 6 bases, leaving 14 bases between them. The CDR3 extends over 14 amino acids. CDR3 in DNA: TGTGCCAGCAGCCGGCTAGGGGAGGTGGATACGCAGTATTTT. It encodes CASSRLGEVDTQYF.

J is TRBJ1-5 and V is TRBV2; no reliable D call. The CDR3 consists of 17 residues. Looked up from germline, CDR1 is SNHLY and CDR2 is FYNNEI. The ends were cut back, 6 bases at V and 0 bases at J, with 18 bases in the middle. Here the CDR3 reads CASRLSPGPYSNQPQHF. The DNA for the CDR3 is TGTGCCAGCAGATTGTCACCGGGCCCTTATAGCAATCAGCCCCAGCATTTT.

The V and J genes are TRBV4-1 and TRBJ1-2, with D perhaps TRBD1 (5 bases). CDR3 size: 16 residues. Germline CDR1 reads MGHRA; CDR2 reads YSYEKL. Trimming left V 0 bases short and J 0 bases short, with 11 bases between. The CDR3: CASSQDRQTANYGYTF. The DNA of the CDR3 is TGCGCCAGCAGCCAAGACCGACAGACGGCTAACTATGGCTACACCTTC.

A word on this clone: A read error is possible here, since a much larger clone lies one base away. The chain has TRBV6-1 and TRBJ1-1; D call uncertain. The CDR3 covers 11 residues. Germline V gene data show CDR1 as MNHNS and CDR2 as SASEGT. V was clipped by 3 bases and J by 1 base, with 0 bases between them. CDR3 in amino acids: CASSENTEAFF. Written as DNA, the CDR3 is TGTGCCAGCAGTGAGAACACTGAAGCTTTCTTT.

This chain links TRBV5-4 with TRBJ2-1; 13 positions match TRBD2. CDR1 is SGHNT and CDR2 is YYREEE in the germline V gene (reference sequence). The CDR3 is 18 amino acids. V gave up 3 bases and J gave up 7 bases; unmatched junction bases: 13. CDR3 protein: CASSWTSGRGGWGNEQFF. The DNA for the CDR3 is TGTGCCAGCAGCTGGACTAGCGGGAGAGGGGGGTGGGGAAATGAGCAGTTCTTC.

The J gene is TRBJ2-1, the V gene TRBV5-1; 8 nucleotides line up with TRBD2. CDR3 size: 15 residues. J gave up 3 bases and V 4 bases, and 6 bases lay outside the gene matches. Germline values: CDR1 SGHRS, CDR2 YFSETQ. DNA for the CDR3: TGCGCCAGCAGCGGCCGTAGCGGGGTCTACAATGAGCAGTTCTTC. Residues: CASSGRSGVYNEQFF.

The rearrangement uses TRBV5-1 and TRBJ2-3; 12 bases agree with TRBD1. CDR1 is SGHRS, CDR2 YFSETQ, per germline. CDR3 length equals 18 residues. V shed 3 bases and J 3 bases; nucleotides not matched to a gene: 11. The CDR3 sequence: CASSYWDRGRPSTDTQYF. The CDR3 DNA is TGCGCCAGCAGCTACTGGGACAGGGGGCGCCCCTCAACAGATACGCAGTATTTT.